This T cell receptor beta chain was recovered during a study of CD8 T cells in Susac syndrome. Per germline, CDR1 SGDLS and CDR2 YYNGEE. The CDR3 totals 15 residues. V was trimmed by 4 bases and J by 1 base, leaving 13 bases between them. Negative isolation yielded CD8+ and CD4+ T cells; FACS enriched TEMRA cells. Random hexamers were used to reverse transcribe the RNA input (roughly 0.5 to 1 ug). One entry per CDR3 protein results from TCRdb running MiXCR on the immunoSEQ multiplex PCR reads. The top ten hold approximately 0.094% of the sample, which has about 210,000 distinct CDR3 sequences, 95% seen once.

The rearrangement links TRBV9 to TRBJ2-3, with D perhaps TRBD1 or TRBD2 (5 bases each). Sequencing was done on a sample of CD4+ T cells from PBMCs. This clonotype was obtained from a human donor in good health. CDR3 sequence reads: CASSRPRDRTDTQYF. CDR3 bases: TGTGCCAGCAGCAGACCACGGGACCGCACAGATACGCAGTATTTT.